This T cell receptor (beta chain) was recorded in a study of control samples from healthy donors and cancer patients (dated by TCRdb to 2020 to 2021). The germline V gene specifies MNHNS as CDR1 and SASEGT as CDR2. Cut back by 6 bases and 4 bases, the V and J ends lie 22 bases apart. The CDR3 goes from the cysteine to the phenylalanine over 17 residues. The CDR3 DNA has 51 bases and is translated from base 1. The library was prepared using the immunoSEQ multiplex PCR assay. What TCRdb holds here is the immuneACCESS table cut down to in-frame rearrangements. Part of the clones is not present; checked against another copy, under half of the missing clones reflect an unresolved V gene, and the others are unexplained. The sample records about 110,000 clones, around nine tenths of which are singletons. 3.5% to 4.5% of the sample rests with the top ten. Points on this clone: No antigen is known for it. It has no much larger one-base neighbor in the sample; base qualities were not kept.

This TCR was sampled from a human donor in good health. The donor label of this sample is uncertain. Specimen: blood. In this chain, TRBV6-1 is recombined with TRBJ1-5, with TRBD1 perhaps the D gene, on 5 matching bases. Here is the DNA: TGTGCCAGCAGGGAATTTCCCCTGAGGGGCTGGAATCAGCCCCAGCATTTT. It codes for CASREFPLRGWNQPQHF.